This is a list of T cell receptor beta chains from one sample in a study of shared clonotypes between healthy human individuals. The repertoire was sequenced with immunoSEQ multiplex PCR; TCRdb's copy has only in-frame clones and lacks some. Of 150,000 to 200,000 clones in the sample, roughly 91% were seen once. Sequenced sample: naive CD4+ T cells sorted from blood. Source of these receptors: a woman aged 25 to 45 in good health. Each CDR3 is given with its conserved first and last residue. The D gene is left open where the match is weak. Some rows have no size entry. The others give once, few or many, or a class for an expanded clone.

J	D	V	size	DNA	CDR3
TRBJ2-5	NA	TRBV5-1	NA	TGCGCCAGCAGCTCACAAGAGACCCAGTACTTC	CASSSQETQYF
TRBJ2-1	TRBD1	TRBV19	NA	TGTGCCAGTAGCTTTCCCAGACAGGGTATGTATGAGCAGTTCTTC	CASSFPRQGMYEQFF
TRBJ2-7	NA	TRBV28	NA	TGTGCCAGCAGTTTCCGACAGGAAAGGGGAATTAGGGAGCAGTACTTC	CASSFRQERGIREQYF
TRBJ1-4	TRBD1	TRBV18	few	TGTGCCAGCTCACCTGACAGGGACGGCAAACTGTTTTTT	CASSPDRDGKLFF
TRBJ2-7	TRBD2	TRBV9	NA	TGTGCCAGCAGCGTAGAGGCGGGAGGGGTGCGGGAGCAGTACTTC	CASSVEAGGVREQYF
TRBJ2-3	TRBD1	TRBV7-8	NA	TGTGCCAGCAGCTTAAGTTTTTGGCAGGGGGCAGATACGCAGTATTTT	CASSLSFWQGADTQYF
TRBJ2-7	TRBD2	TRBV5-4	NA	TGTGCCAGCAGCCCCCGACTAGCGGGAGGGCGTACAAACACCTACGAGCAGTACTTC	CASSPRLAGGRTNTYEQYF
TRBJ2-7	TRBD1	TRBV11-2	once	TGTGCCAGCAACCCGGGACAGGGTCTCTACGAGCAGTACTTC	CASNPGQGLYEQYF
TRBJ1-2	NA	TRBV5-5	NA	TGTGCCAGCAGCTTGGGAGGGGTCGGCTACACCTTC	CASSLGGVGYTF
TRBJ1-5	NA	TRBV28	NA	TGTGCCAGCAGACGACAGGAGGATCAGCCCCAGCATTTT	CASRRQEDQPQHF
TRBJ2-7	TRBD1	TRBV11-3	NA	TGTGCCAGCAGCCCCACCGGGACAGGGAACGAGCAGTACTTC	CASSPTGTGNEQYF
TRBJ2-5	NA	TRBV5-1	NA	TGCGCCAGCAGCTTGGTTCAGGGCCCCCAAGAGACCCAGTACTTC	CASSLVQGPQETQYF
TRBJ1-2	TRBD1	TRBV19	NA	TGTGCCAGTAGTAAACAGGGGGCCAACTATGGCTACACCTTC	CASSKQGANYGYTF
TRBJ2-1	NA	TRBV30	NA	TGTGCCTGGAGTGTACCGGGTGTAGTATACAATGAGCAGTTCTTC	CAWSVPGVVYNEQFF
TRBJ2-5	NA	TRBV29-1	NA	TGCAGCGTTGGACCCAACCAAGAGACCCAGTACTTC	CSVGPNQETQYF
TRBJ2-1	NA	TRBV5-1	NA	TGCGCCAGCAGCTTGGGCCGGACACCCAACAATGAGCAGTTCTTC	CASSLGRTPNNEQFF